The rows below give T cell receptor beta chains drawn from one sample of a study of cytotoxic CD8 clonotypes in ibrutinib-treated CLL. Generated by immunoSEQ multiplex PCR, the TCRdb table keeps only in-frame clones and is missing some. This table holds 150,000 to 200,000 clones, roughly 90% found once. This sample comprised PBMCs, obtained at disease progression, from a patient treated with ibrutinib. Source of these receptors: a human donor with chronic lymphocytic leukemia. Both conserved end residues are part of each CDR3. The order of the fields is CDR3 protein, CDR3 length, clone size, V gene, J gene. Size values are once, few and many counts, or a class for expanded clones, and some rows have none.

CASSLSSGSENIQYF	15	.	TRBV11-3	TRBJ2-4
CASSGGLGQPQHF	13	.	TRBV6-4	TRBJ1-5
CASSAPGSYNEQFF	14	.	TRBV9	TRBJ2-1
CASSLNPGTVSYEQYF	16	.	TRBV27	TRBJ2-7
CASSGAPWTQNQPQHF	16	.	TRBV5-4	TRBJ1-5
CASRKIGQGAISNQPQHF	18	.	TRBV19	TRBJ1-5
CASNLWDGPYPQYF	14	once	TRBV2	TRBJ2-7
CASSVSPAENTIYF	14	few	TRBV9	TRBJ1-3
CASSFPPANNEQFF	14	.	TRBV11-3	TRBJ2-1
CASSLGGSPRSNEQFF	16	.	TRBV7-6	TRBJ2-1
CASSRTGEAIQYF	13	.	TRBV5-5	TRBJ2-4
CASSLAQGGETQYF	14	.	TRBV7-9	TRBJ2-5
CASSREASGNTIYF	14	.	TRBV14	TRBJ1-3
CASSLAGVGRDEQFF	15	.	TRBV19	TRBJ2-1
CASSVAGVDYNEQFF	15	.	TRBV6-1	TRBJ2-1
CASSPTLAKNIQYF	14	.	TRBV6-6	TRBJ2-4
CSVGPYEQYF	10	few	TRBV20-1	TRBJ2-7
CASSYSTRHGGELFF	15	.	TRBV6-5	TRBJ2-2
CASSLGRSVRYQYF	14	.	TRBV11-2	TRBJ2-7
CASSYSWSLSTGELFF	16	.	TRBV6-5	TRBJ2-2
CASSAGSQETQYF	13	.	TRBV5-1	TRBJ2-5
CASSPGVVYEQYF	13	.	TRBV5-6	TRBJ2-7
CASSFWGLANEKLFF	15	.	TRBV11-2	TRBJ1-4
CASNQNGLVSNEQYF	15	.	TRBV6-1	TRBJ2-7
CSVHLQGSAGELFF	14	.	TRBV29-1	TRBJ2-2
CASSLEGRVRTEAFF	15	once	TRBV5-1	TRBJ1-1
CSVEPRGSSKTQYF	14	.	TRBV29-1	TRBJ2-5
CAVGQGARGEQYF	13	few	TRBV10-3	TRBJ2-7
CASSFAGSPDTQYF	14	.	TRBV5-6	TRBJ2-3
CASSALAGIQETQYF	15	.	TRBV10-1	TRBJ2-5
CASSPTGGPQPQHF	14	.	TRBV18	TRBJ1-5
CASSQGGAGNTIYF	14	.	TRBV14	TRBJ1-3
CASSLFARSSTYEQYF	16	.	TRBV11-3	TRBJ2-7
CASSEGAASGTLSSYEQYF	19	.	TRBV2	TRBJ2-7
CASSSGQTQETQYF	14	.	TRBV5-1	TRBJ2-5
CASSIGLAGDLADTQYF	17	.	TRBV19	TRBJ2-3
CASSMQTSGRARGNEQFF	18	.	TRBV19	TRBJ2-1
CASSITGGEASQPQHF	16	.	TRBV4-2	TRBJ1-5
CASSQARASGTLDEQYF	17	.	TRBV4-3	TRBJ2-7